Shown below are 16 T cell receptor beta chains from a single sample sequenced in a study of technical replicates of blood from a handful of donors. Profiled with immunoSEQ multiplex PCR; TCRdb holds only in-frame clones, not every one. The sample carries over 75,000 clones, around 97% recorded once. The material sequenced was T cells isolated from PBMCs. These receptors came from a human donor in good health.

For the CDR3, the DNA is TGCGCCAGCAGCTTGGGAGAGACAGGCTTGAGGCGGCAAGAGACCCAGTACTTC. This gives the protein CASSLGETGLRRQETQYF. The chain uses TRBV5-1 and TRBJ2-5, with TRBD1 as a possible D gene (6 bases). The length of the CDR3 is 18 residues. V lost 0 bases and J lost 2, with 20 bases in between. CDR1 and CDR2 from the germline V gene are SGHRS and YFSETQ.

For the CDR3, the DNA is TGTGCCAGCAGCTACCAGACAACATTCGCTGGAAACACCATATATTTT. This encodes CASSYQTTFAGNTIYF. The chain uses TRBV7-9 and TRBJ1-3; D remains unclear. The ends were cut back, 4 bases at V and 2 bases at J, with 15 bases in the middle. This CDR3 spans 16 amino acids. The germline gives CDR1 SEHNR, CDR2 FQNEAQ (reference sequence).

The genes are TRBV10-3 and TRBJ2-2, with TRBD2 as a possible D gene (5 bases). This CDR3 region has 11 residues. Germline CDR1 is ENHRY and CDR2 is SYGVKD. V lost 6 bases and J 8 bases, leaving 7 bases between the germline ends. CDR3 nucleotide sequence: TGTGCCATCAGCTTAGCGGGGGAGCTGTTTTTT. This codes for CAISLAGELFF.

The rearrangement links TRBV7-2 to TRBJ2-7; 10 nucleotides agree with TRBD1. The CDR3 sequence is 15 residues long. Trimming removed 1 base from V and 2 bases from J; junction bases left unmatched: 2. Germline V gene sequence: CDR1 SGHTA, CDR2 FQGNSA. The CDR3 sequence is CASSLVGTGAYEQYF. For the CDR3, the DNA is TGTGCCAGCAGCTTAGTCGGGACAGGGGCCTACGAGCAGTACTTC.

Worth noting for this clone: The germline gene is not matched at one end of the junction; a read error may be the cause. DNA for the CDR3: TGTGCCACCAGCAGCGACAGGGTGTTC. This gives the protein CATSSDRVF. The chain has TRBV15 and TRBJ1-2, with 7 bases identical to TRBD1. CDR1 and CDR2 from the germline V gene are LNHNV and YYDKDF (reference sequence). This CDR3 has 9 residues.

The chain has TRBV28 and TRBJ1-1; 7 positions match TRBD1. J gave up 4 bases and V 3 bases, and 5 bases lay outside the gene matches. Germline V gene sequence: CDR1 MDHEN, CDR2 SYDVKM. This CDR3 comprises 14 residues. CDR3 sequence (DNA): TGTGCCAGCAGTTTCCACAGGGGAGGCACTGAAGCTTTCTTT. Translated: CASSFHRGGTEAFF.

The chain combines TRBV14 with TRBJ1-1, with 8 bases matching TRBD1. This CDR3 is built from 13 residues. The J segment lost 5 bases and the V segment lost 4 bases, leaving 3 bases of the junction unmatched. CDR1 and CDR2 from the germline V gene are SGHDN and FVKESK. In DNA, the CDR3 is TGTGCCAGCAGCCTACAGGGGGGGACTGAAGCTTTCTTT. It translates to CASSLQGGTEAFF.

The V call is TRBV7-3, the J call TRBJ2-7, with 7 bases lining up with TRBD2. Trimming removed 2 bases from V and 1 base from J; junction bases left unmatched: 5. The CDR3 extends over 15 amino acids. Germline CDR1 and CDR2: SGHTA and FQGTGA. The CDR3 reads CASSLLAELSYEQYF. CDR3 nucleotide sequence: TGTGCCAGCAGCTTACTAGCGGAGCTTTCCTACGAGCAGTACTTC. Variable domain in full (rest from reference TRBV7-3 and TRBJ2-7): GAGVSQTPSNKVTEKGKYVELRCDPISGHTALYWYRQSLGQGPEFLIYFQGTGAADDSGLPNDRFFAVRPEGSVSTLKIQRTERGDSAVYLCASSLLAELSYEQYFGPGTRLTVT.

The CDR3 region is CASSPTGRGAYNEQFF. Written as DNA, the CDR3 is TGTGCCAGCAGTCCAACGGGGCGGGGAGCCTACAATGAGCAGTTCTTC. The chain carries TRBV7-9 and TRBJ2-1, with D tentatively TRBD2 (6 bases). The germline V and J ends were trimmed by 6 bases and 2 bases, with 17 bases remaining between them. From germline, CDR1 is SEHNR and CDR2 FQNEAQ (reference sequence). The CDR3 is made up of 16 amino acids. The variable domain in full, completed from reference TRBV7-9 and TRBJ2-1, reads DTGVSQNPRHKITKRGQNVTFRCDPISEHNRLYWYRQTLGQGPEFLTYFQNEAQLEKSRLLSDRFSAERPKGSFSTLEIQRTEQGDSAMYLCASSPTGRGAYNEQFFGPGTRLTVL.

V usage is TRBV10-3 and J usage is TRBJ2-5; the match to TRBD2 covers 12 bases. Germline CDR1 reads ENHRY; CDR2 reads SYGVKD. Losses at the gene ends were 0 bases for V and 2 bases for J; bases not matched to a gene: 7. The CDR3 runs 18 residues. The CDR3 DNA reads as TGTGCCATCAGTGAGTCTTTGGGGACTAGCGGGTTACAAGAGACCCAGTACTTC. It codes for CAISESLGTSGLQETQYF.

The chain recombines TRBV9 with TRBJ2-3; D is perhaps TRBD2 (7 bases). This CDR3 is 13 amino acids long. Per the germline V gene, CDR1 is SGDLS and CDR2 is YYNGEE. V lost 0 bases, J lost 8 bases, and 10 bases lay in between. The CDR3 loop is CASSVEGGGTQYF. The CDR3 DNA sequence: TGTGCCAGCAGCGTAGAGGGAGGGGGTACGCAGTATTTT.

The chain couples TRBV29-1 to TRBJ2-4; D might be TRBD1 (5 bases). CDR1 is SQVTM, CDR2 ANQGSEA, per germline. The CDR3 covers 11 residues. Trimming pared 8 bases from V and 5 bases from J, leaving 10 bases between. The CDR3 here is CSTETENIQYF. The CDR3 nucleotides read TGCAGCACCGAGACAGAAAACATTCAGTACTTC.

The CDR3 protein is CASSQDRDRVFGNTIYF. CDR3 sequence (DNA): TGCGCCAGCAGCCAAGACCGGGACAGGGTATTTGGAAACACCATATATTTT. The chain links TRBV4-3 to TRBJ1-3; TRBD1 agrees at 9 bases. The CDR3 length is 17 residues. V gave up 0 bases and J gave up 3 bases; unmatched junction bases: 6. The germline V gene encodes CDR1 LGHNA and CDR2 YSLEER.

This CDR3 reads CAWRGGGHEQYF. CDR3 DNA: TGTGCCTGGAGGGGGGGAGGCCACGAGCAGTACTTC. The chain links TRBV30 to TRBJ2-7; weak D call: TRBD2 (6 bases). The CDR3 length is 12 residues. Germline V gene sequence: CDR1 GTSNPN, CDR2 SVGIG (reference sequence). Trimming took off 3 bases at V and 5 bases at J, with 11 bases between the two ends.

The V and J genes are TRBV4-2 and TRBJ2-7; 11 bases align to TRBD2. CDR3 size: 15 residues. V lost 7 bases and J lost 2; bases outside the gene matches: 7. Per germline, CDR1 LGHNA and CDR2 YNFKEQ. The CDR3 sequence: CASTKGTSGPYEQYF. DNA for the CDR3: TGTGCCAGCACCAAAGGGACTAGCGGTCCCTACGAGCAGTACTTC.

The chain joins TRBV6-5 to TRBJ1-5; TRBD1 agrees at 7 bases. The CDR3 is 15 residues long. Germline trimming cut 6 bases from V and 0 bases from J; bases unmatched to any gene: 5. Germline-derived CDR1 and CDR2 are MNHEY and SVGAGI. In DNA, the CDR3 is TGTGCCAGCAGCCCACAGGGGAATAGCAATCAGCCCCAGCATTTT. Translated: CASSPQGNSNQPQHF.